The TCR beta chain described here comes from a study of neurological immune-mediated disorders. MiXCR was run by TCRdb on the 5' RACE reads, yielding one entry per CDR3 protein. The sample contains 50,000 or so distinct CDR3 sequences, over 9.5% of which appear only once. Whole-study findings and limits: Expanded clones shared no CDR3 amino acid sequences across subjects, suggesting private repertoires in all groups.

Details on this clonotype: Its target is not known.

V shed 0 bases and J shed 0 bases, with 8 bases lying between them. Germline CDR1 reads LGHNA; CDR2 reads YSLEER. This CDR3 is built from 15 residues. The chain is built from TRBV4-3 and TRBJ1-1; D not certain. Sequencing was performed on PBMCs. This TCR derives from a man between 60 and 75 years old in good health. In DNA, the CDR3 is TGCGCCAGCAGCCAAGATAATTGGATGAACACTGAAGCTTTCTTT. Translation gives CASSQDNWMNTEAFF.